This is a list of T cell receptor beta chains from one sample in a study of cytomegalovirus exposure and HLA in healthy donors. The protocol was immunoSEQ multiplex PCR, while the TCRdb copy is restricted to in-frame clones and leaves out a portion. The sample includes under 150,000 clones, about 74% of them seen just once. The sample taken for sequencing was PBMCs. The origin of the receptors is a woman in her fifties or sixties in good health and CMV-seronegative. Both conserved end residues are part of each CDR3. A D gene is named only where the DNA matches it firmly. Clone size is given for some rows only: seen once, a few or many times, or a class if the clone is expanded.

v_gene	abundance	j_gene	d_gene	CDR3nt	CDR3aa
TRBV2	.	TRBJ2-7	TRBD1	TGTGCCAGCAGGGAGGGACAGGGGAGTTCCTACGAGCAGTACTTC	CASREGQGSSYEQYF
TRBV6-5	.	TRBJ2-7	.	TGTGCCAGCAGTTATCGTCCGGACTTCTACGAGCAGTACTTC	CASSYRPDFYEQYF
TRBV30	once	TRBJ1-1	.	TGTGCCGGCAACAGCTTTGTTGTTGCAGGCACTGAAGCTTTCTTT	CAGNSFVVAGTEAFF
TRBV27	.	TRBJ2-2	.	TGTGCCAGCAGCCGCGTCCCGGGACTTTCGAACACCGGGGAGCTGTTTTTT	CASSRVPGLSNTGELFF
TRBV7-2	.	TRBJ2-1	TRBD2	TGTGCCAGCAGCTTAGTGGGCGGGGGGTCCTACAATGAGCAGTTCTTC	CASSLVGGGSYNEQFF
TRBV11-1	.	TRBJ2-7	.	TGTGCCAGCAGCCCTACAGGGGAGGTGGGGCAGTACTTC	CASSPTGEVGQYF
TRBV4-1	.	TRBJ1-3	.	TGCGCCAGCAGCCAAGGCAAACTACACGCTGGAAACACCATATATTTT	CASSQGKLHAGNTIYF
TRBV7-9	.	TRBJ2-1	TRBD1	TGTGCCAGCAGCCCAGGGGGTCGAGAGGAGCAGTTCTTC	CASSPGGREEQFF
TRBV10-3	.	TRBJ2-5	.	TGTGCCATCAGTGAGTCAAGGGGAGAGACCCAGTACTTC	CAISESRGETQYF
TRBV2	few	TRBJ2-7	TRBD1	TGTGCCAGCAGCCACGACAGGGGGCCAAAAGATGAGGTCTACGAGCAGTACTTC	CASSHDRGPKDEVYEQYF
TRBV5-4	.	TRBJ1-2	.	TGTGCCAGCAGCCCTGGTCAGGGTTGGTATGGCTACACCTTC	CASSPGQGWYGYTF
TRBV7-8	.	TRBJ2-5	.	TGTGCCAGCAGCCCGGACTCGCTCCAAGAGACCCAGTACTTC	CASSPDSLQETQYF
TRBV28	.	TRBJ2-7	TRBD1	TGTGCCAGCAGTTTAACCGGGACAGGGGGCTCCGAGCAGTACTTC	CASSLTGTGGSEQYF
TRBV20-1	once	TRBJ2-7	.	TGCAGTGCTAACCAGGGCTACGAGCAGTACTTC	CSANQGYEQYF
TRBV19	.	TRBJ2-3	TRBD2	TGTGCCAGTAGTGGCCCCTTTCGGGGGGGCACAGATACGCAGTATTTT	CASSGPFRGGTDTQYF
TRBV6-5	.	TRBJ2-3	.	TGTGCCAGCAGTCTCCTTCGACCCCAGAGGGATACGCAGTATTTT	CASSLLRPQRDTQYF
TRBV12-5	few	TRBJ1-1	.	TGTGCTAGTGGACCGAACTTGAACACTGAAGCTTTCTTT	CASGPNLNTEAFF
TRBV5-1	.	TRBJ2-5	.	TGCGCCAGCAGCTTCACAGTGGAAGAGACCCAGTACTTC	CASSFTVEETQYF
TRBV5-6	.	TRBJ1-5	.	TGTGCCAGCAGCTTTCGGGGTACCCATCAGCCCCAGCATTTT	CASSFRGTHQPQHF
TRBV5-1	once	TRBJ2-1	TRBD2	TGCGCCAGCAGCGCCCACCAGGGCGGGGGGTCCTACAATGAGCAGTTCTTC	CASSAHQGGGSYNEQFF
TRBV28	few	TRBJ1-5	.	TGTGCCAGCAGCCAAGGAGGGAAAAGCAATCAGCCCCAGCATTTT	CASSQGGKSNQPQHF
TRBV15	once	TRBJ2-1	TRBD2	TGTGCCACCAGCAGACCGCTAGCGGGGGGATACAATGAGCAGTTCTTC	CATSRPLAGGYNEQFF
TRBV2	.	TRBJ2-7	.	TGTGCCAGCAATTCGTTAGGGGGCTCCTACGAGCAGTACTTC	CASNSLGGSYEQYF
TRBV21-1	.	TRBJ2-6	.	TGTGCCAGCAGCAAAGAGTCGGGACTTAGAGTATCCGGGGCCAACGTCCTGACTTTC	CASSKESGLRVSGANVLTF
TRBV7-3	.	TRBJ2-1	.	TGTGCCAGCAGCTTAGCGGGGACCCCAGGAAGGGAGCAGTTCTTC	CASSLAGTPGREQFF
TRBV27	.	TRBJ2-5	.	TGTGCCAGCAGTTTATCCGGGTACCAAGAGACCCAGTACTTC	CASSLSGYQETQYF
TRBV5-4	few	TRBJ1-5	TRBD1	TGTGCCAGCAGCAGGGACAGGGGCAATCAGCCCCAGCATTTT	CASSRDRGNQPQHF
TRBV19	.	TRBJ1-6	.	TGTGCCAGTAGTCCAACTTACAGGGCTTCCTATAATTCACCCCTCCACTTT	CASSPTYRASYNSPLHF
TRBV6-5	.	TRBJ1-1	.	TGTGCCAGCAGCCGAGGCGGCCTCGACACTGAAGCTTTCTTT	CASSRGGLDTEAFF
TRBV11-1	few	TRBJ1-1	.	TGTGCCAGCAGCCAGACAGAGAACACTGAAGCTTTCTTT	CASSQTENTEAFF
TRBV7-6	.	TRBJ2-2	.	TGTGCCAGCAGCGACCCAGGGCCCGGGGAGCTGTTTTTT	CASSDPGPGELFF
TRBV5-6	.	TRBJ1-3	.	TGTGCCAGCAGCTTGCGGCTGTCGGGGACTGGAAACACCATATATTTT	CASSLRLSGTGNTIYF